The 25 T cell receptor beta chains in this list originate from one sample, sequenced in a study of cytomegalovirus exposure and HLA in healthy donors. Amplification used 60 Vbeta primers and 13 Jbeta primers. Profiling relied on immunoSEQ multiplex PCR, and the TCRdb table lists in-frame clones only, not all of them. Of around 100,000 clones in the sample, roughly two thirds were seen once. The specimen sequenced was PBMCs. These receptors were taken from a woman in her 30s in good health and CMV-seronegative.

The genes are TRBV7-9 and TRBJ1-4, with 8 bases identical to TRBD1. This CDR3 is built from 16 residues. V dropped 5 bases and J dropped 5; count of bases not matched to a gene: 10. In germline, CDR1 is SEHNR, CDR2 FQNEAQ (reference sequence). The CDR3 is CASSHRTGFSNEKLFF. CDR3 in DNA: TGTGCCAGCAGCCATCGGACAGGGTTCAGCAATGAAAAACTGTTTTTT. Full variable domain (outside the CDR3, taken from reference TRBV7-9 and TRBJ1-4): DTGVSQNPRHKITKRGQNVTFRCDPISEHNRLYWYRQTLGQGPEFLTYFQNEAQLEKSRLLSDRFSAERPKGSFSTLEIQRTEQGDSAMYLCASSHRTGFSNEKLFFGSGTQLSVL.

V gene TRBV15 combines with J gene TRBJ2-2; 7 positions match TRBD2. The CDR3 has 16 residues. J gave up 1 base and V 3 bases, and 5 bases lay outside the gene matches. Germline values: CDR1 LNHNV, CDR2 YYDKDF (reference sequence). The CDR3 nucleotides are TGTGCCACCAGCAGTAATTGGGAGGGGAACACCGGGGAGCTGTTTTTT. Its translation is CATSSNWEGNTGELFF.

CDR3 sequence reads: CASSPSGGSGNTIYF. DNA for the CDR3: TGTGCCAGCAGCCCGTCGGGGGGCTCTGGAAACACCATATATTTT. The chain links TRBV7-2 to TRBJ1-3; a possible D gene is TRBD1 (5 bases). With 5 bases removed from V and 0 bases from J, the gap between germline ends came to 11 bases. The CDR3 has 15 amino acids. Germline lookup yields CDR1 SGHTA and CDR2 FQGNSA.

J is TRBJ2-5 and V is TRBV28; D call uncertain. The CDR3 consists of 13 residues. Germline CDR1 is MDHEN and CDR2 is SYDVKM. V was shortened by 6 bases and J by 3 bases, with 11 bases between the two germline ends. This chain's CDR3 is CASSPHPKETQYF. In DNA form, the CDR3 reads TGTGCCAGCAGCCCCCACCCTAAAGAGACCCAGTACTTC. Complete variable domain (other parts from reference TRBV28 and TRBJ2-5): DVKVTQSSRYLVKRTGEKVFLECVQDMDHENMFWYRQDPGLGLRLIYFSYDVKMKEKGDIPEGYSVSREKKERFSLILESASTNQTSMYLCASSPHPKETQYFGPGTRLLVL.

This chain uses TRBV19 with TRBJ1-1; 12 positions match TRBD1. The J segment lost 1 base and the V segment lost 7 bases, leaving 13 bases of the junction unmatched. Germline V gives CDR1 LNHDA, CDR2 SQIVND (reference sequence). CDR3 length: 18 amino acids. As DNA, the CDR3 is TGTGCCAGTATCTCCGGGACAGGGGGCCGGAGACCGAACACTGAAGCTTTCTTT. This encodes CASISGTGGRRPNTEAFF.

The chain carries TRBV5-8 and TRBJ1-5; no clear D. This CDR3 has 14 amino acids. The V gene lost 1 base and the J gene lost 1 base, with 6 bases spanning the gap. CDR1 and CDR2 (germline): SGHTS, YDEGEE. The CDR3 is CASSLFTSNQPQHF. The CDR3 region has the DNA TGTGCCAGCAGCTTGTTTACAAGCAATCAGCCCCAGCATTTT.

To note about this clone: Germline is not matched at one junction end, which may reflect a read error. This chain connects TRBV5-1 to TRBJ1-5; 11 bases align to TRBD1. CDR3 length: 16 residues. The germline V gene encodes CDR1 SGHRS and CDR2 YFSETQ. The CDR3 sequence is CANSLLGTGGNQPQHF. The CDR3 region has the DNA TGCGCCAACAGCTTGTTAGGGACAGGGGGAAATCAGCCCCAGCATTTT.

This sequence joins TRBV25-1 and TRBJ2-3; possibly TRBD2 for D (6 bases). The V gene's germline CDR1 is MGHDK and CDR2 SYGVNS. V lost 6 bases, J lost 0 bases, and 19 bases lay in between. This CDR3 region has 17 residues. The chain's CDR3 is CASRPGSSAPSTDTQYF. CDR3 coding DNA: TGTGCCAGCAGACCCGGGAGCTCGGCCCCTAGCACAGATACGCAGTATTTT. Together with reference TRBV25-1 and TRBJ2-3, the CDR3 gives the full variable domain: EADIYQTPRYLVIGTGKKITLECSQTMGHDKMYWYQQDPGMELHLIHYSYGVNSTEKGDLSSESTVSRIRTEHFPLTLESARPSHTSQYLCASRPGSSAPSTDTQYFGPGTRLTVL.

This clone was observed a handful of times. CDR3 protein: CASSPRTGSSYNSPLHF. The DNA for the CDR3 is TGTGCCAGCAGCCCGCGGACAGGGAGCTCCTATAATTCACCCCTCCACTTT. V and J are TRBV7-2 and TRBJ1-6, with TRBD1 matching over 8 bases. Looked up from germline, CDR1 is SGHTA and CDR2 is FQGNSA. This CDR3 spans 17 amino acids. The V segment lost 5 bases and the J segment 0 bases; nucleotides outside the gene matches: 6.

This chain connects TRBV5-6 to TRBJ2-5, with D perhaps TRBD2 (5 bases). The tail of the sequence fits TRBJ2-7 better, so the J call may be wrong. This CDR3 has 15 residues. The germline V gene has CDR1 SGHDT and CDR2 YYEEEE. The CDR3 is CASSLLRGSSYEQYF. CDR3 DNA sequence: TGTGCCAGCAGCCTACTACGGGGAAGCTCCTACGAGCAGTACTTC.

The V and J genes are TRBV28 and TRBJ1-5; perhaps TRBD1 as D (6 bases). Germline V gives CDR1 MDHEN, CDR2 SYDVKM. CDR3 length: 14 amino acids. V was trimmed by 5 bases and J by 2 bases, leaving 10 bases between them. CDR3 DNA sequence: TGTGCCAGCAGTCCACGACAGGGCAATCAGCCCCAGCATTTT. Translating gives CASSPRQGNQPQHF.

This chain connects TRBV5-1 to TRBJ1-2; a weak D match, TRBD1 (6 bases). CDR3 length: 15 residues. With 0 bases removed from V and 5 bases from J, the gap between germline ends came to 14 bases. Looked up from germline, CDR1 is SGHRS and CDR2 is YFSETQ. The CDR3 loop reads CASSLVGGQSYGYTF. DNA for the CDR3: TGCGCCAGCAGCTTGGTGGGTGGACAGTCATATGGCTACACCTTC.

CDR3 nucleotides: TGTGCCAGCAGTTTAAAAGCATCCGAGCAGTACTTC. Its protein is CASSLKASEQYF. The chain joins TRBV28 to TRBJ2-7; D is undetermined. The CDR3 has 12 amino acids. Germline assignment: CDR1 MDHEN and CDR2 SYDVKM. V gave up 2 bases and J gave up 6 bases, with 8 bases separating them.

The J gene is TRBJ2-1, the V gene TRBV5-1, with D possibly being TRBD1 (6 bases). Per germline, CDR1 SGHRS and CDR2 YFSETQ. This CDR3 comprises 16 residues. V dropped 2 bases and J dropped 4 bases, with 16 bases sitting between them. Written as DNA, the CDR3 is TGCGCCAGCAGCTTTCTAGTCTCTGGACAGTACAATGAGCAGTTCTTC. It yields the protein CASSFLVSGQYNEQFF.

This clone appeared a few times. The chain employs TRBV7-2 and TRBJ2-1, with a possible D match to TRBD2 (5 bases). V lost 5 bases and J lost 3, with 11 bases in between. CDR1 is SGHTA, CDR2 FQGNSA, per germline. The CDR3 loop spans 14 amino acids. The CDR3 DNA sequence: TGTGCCAGCAGCCTCGGACTGGGCTACAATGAGCAGTTCTTC. It codes for CASSLGLGYNEQFF.

The genes are TRBV11-2 and TRBJ1-3; 8 bases line up with TRBD1. CDR3 length: 17 amino acids. Germline V lookup: CDR1 SGHAT, CDR2 FQNNGV. With V trimmed by 5 bases and J by 0 bases, 9 bases remained unmatched. CDR3 residues: CASSPAGQVISGNTIYF. CDR3 in DNA: TGTGCCAGCAGCCCGGCGGGACAGGTGATCTCTGGAAACACCATATATTTT.

V usage is TRBV30 and J usage is TRBJ1-1; tentative D call: TRBD1 (5 bases). CDR3 length: 14 amino acids. The V end was cut by 4 bases, the J end by 3 bases, with 15 bases between. Germline-derived CDR1 and CDR2 are GTSNPN and SVGIG (reference sequence). This CDR3 reads CAWNVRKTDTEAFF. As DNA, the CDR3 is TGTGCCTGGAACGTACGGAAGACAGACACTGAAGCTTTCTTT.

V is TRBV7-9 and J is TRBJ2-1; TRBD2 matches 13 bases. CDR1 and CDR2 (germline): SEHNR, FQNEAQ (reference sequence). The CDR3 covers 15 residues. Losses at the gene ends were 5 bases for V and 9 bases for J; bases not matched to a gene: 7. The chain's CDR3 is CASSPTSGRVTEQFF. The CDR3 DNA is TGTGCCAGCAGCCCAACTAGCGGGAGGGTCACTGAGCAGTTCTTC.

CDR3 region: CASSELHGTGGSEQYF. DNA of the CDR3: TGTGCCAGCAGTGAACTGCACGGGACAGGGGGCAGCGAGCAGTACTTC. The V and J genes are TRBV6-1 and TRBJ2-5, with 12 bases lining up with TRBD1. Judging by the DNA end, TRBJ2-7 fits better; the J call may be wrong. CDR3 size: 16 residues. CDR1 and CDR2 from the germline V gene are MNHNS and SASEGT.

The chain carries TRBV9 and TRBJ2-7; 9 positions match TRBD2. This CDR3 is built from 16 residues. Germline V gene data show CDR1 as SGDLS and CDR2 as YYNGEE. Germline trimming cut 0 bases from V and 3 bases from J; bases unmatched to any gene: 7. The CDR3 sequence: CASSVDPASGVYEQYF. In nucleotides, the CDR3 is TGTGCCAGCAGCGTAGATCCGGCTAGCGGGGTCTACGAGCAGTACTTC.

This chain connects TRBV28 to TRBJ2-7; 10 bases fit TRBD2. Trimming cost V 3 bases and J 4 bases; bases outside gene matches: 12. The CDR3 length is 17 residues. Germline V gene data show CDR1 as MDHEN and CDR2 as SYDVKM. The CDR3 sequence is CASSFRDYSGRRYEQYF. CDR3 bases: TGTGCCAGCAGTTTTCGGGACTATAGCGGGAGGAGGTACGAGCAGTACTTC.

J is TRBJ1-6 and V is TRBV6-1; D not certain. This CDR3 contains 16 residues. Germline V CDR1 and CDR2: MNHNS, SASEGT. V lost 3 bases, J lost 7 bases, and 16 bases lay in between. The CDR3 sequence is CASSERRGPKNSPLHF. CDR3 DNA: TGTGCCAGCAGTGAGAGGCGAGGGCCGAAGAATTCACCCCTCCACTTT.

This clone was detected a few times. The chain uses TRBV4-1 and TRBJ1-1, with a possible D match to TRBD1 (5 bases). Germline loops: CDR1 MGHRA, CDR2 YSYEKL. The CDR3 covers 16 residues. V dropped 0 bases and J dropped 1 base, with 12 bases sitting between them. The CDR3 region is CASSQDFGGRNTEAFF. The CDR3 nucleotides are TGCGCCAGCAGCCAAGACTTCGGGGGAAGGAACACTGAAGCTTTCTTT.

This clone was detected only a few times. The gene calls are TRBV27 and TRBJ2-1, with D perhaps matching TRBD1 (6 bases). With 4 bases removed from V and 0 bases from J, the gap between germline ends came to 10 bases. The CDR3 runs 15 residues. Germline V gene lookup returns CDR1 MNHEY and CDR2 SMNVEV (reference sequence). CDR3 sequence (DNA): TGTGCCAGCAGTTCGTCAGGGGACTCCTACAATGAGCAGTTCTTC. This sequence encodes CASSSSGDSYNEQFF.

The gene calls are TRBV5-4 and TRBJ1-1, with TRBD1 identical over 10 bases. Germline V gene data show CDR1 as SGHNT and CDR2 as YYREEE (reference sequence). The CDR3 covers 18 residues. V was pared by 1 base and J by 0 bases, with 9 bases of the junction left unmatched. CDR3 sequence reads: CASSLLWDRGRMNTEAFF. CDR3 nucleotide sequence: TGTGCCAGCAGCTTGTTATGGGACAGGGGCCGCATGAACACTGAAGCTTTCTTT.